This T cell receptor (beta chain) was sequenced during a study of blood T cell repertoires in COVID-19 (dated by TCRdb to 2019 to 2021). For context, the study as a whole: Samples from collaborators originated in the United States, Italy and Spain and spanned both the acute and convalescent phases of COVID-19. The prospective study material was composed of cDNA or gDNA derived from T cells, B-cell-depleted T cells, or PBMCs. Subjects who had been exposed to COVID-19, were actively infected with it, or had recovered from it provided the deeply sampled blood TCRbeta repertoires that made up the dataset. The repertoires were released in a freely available public database intended as a resource for research on the immune response to SARS-CoV-2. The samples were drawn from two sources: the first 160 participants of the ongoing ImmuneRACE study, and 950 to 1,500 subjects contributed by 6 global collaborators. The sample metadata nearly always contained a de-identified subject ID, COVID-19 status, age in years and sex. Where HLA class I and class II types were available, the types were taken from metadata supplied by the sample provider, not from assay-based typing. The investigation overall reported the following: The quantity of clinical and demographic metadata differed by source and by participant and was supplied without curation.

One collaborating source in Seattle enrolled patients during active infection and followed them longitudinally through the course of disease. Collaborating institutions collected whole blood in K2EDTA tubes following their own protocols. Collaborator samples were shipped for TCRbeta analysis as frozen whole blood, isolated PBMCs, or DNA extracted from either sample type. A word on this clone: Its antigen is still unknown. No base qualities exist here, and no much larger clone lies one base off it.

TCRbeta CDR3 regions were amplified from genomic DNA by means of the immunoSEQ Assay, a bias-controlled multiplex PCR. The study's own analysis went as follows. The number of nucleated cells in each sample was estimated by amplification of reference gene primers within the assay. To quantify the absolute abundance of each unique TCRbeta CDR3 rearrangement, sequence reads were collapsed and filtered. Productive Simpson clonality was computed per sample as the square root of Simpson's diversity index over productive rearrangements. This is the immuneACCESS table as TCRdb keeps it, with only in-frame sequences that have V and J called. A part of the clones is gone; compared with another copy, unresolved V genes explain less than half, and the rest is unexplained. V, J and clone size derive from that table, while D and trimming were established from the DNA sequence. Recorded for this sample are 290,000 or so clones; about 89% of them occurred a single time. Over 2% of the sample comes from the top ten.

The sample consisted of peripheral blood. The receptor's source is a woman between 25 and 40 years old with COVID-19, enrolled during active disease.

The CDR3 amino acid sequence is: CASTLRTGHAEQYF. The nucleotide sequence reads TGTGCCAGCACCCTAAGGACAGGACATGCCGAGCAGTACTTC. The rearrangement combines TRBV5-6 with TRBJ2-7; 7 nucleotides in the junction match TRBD1. The germline V gene provides CDR1 SGHDT and CDR2 YYEEEE. The CDR3 has 14 amino acids, counting the end cysteine and phenylalanine. Just CDR3 DNA is preserved here, 42 bases in frame from base 1. Germline trimming amounts to 6 bases on V and 6 bases on J, with 12 as the count of junction bases outside the gene matches.